The rows below give T cell receptor beta chains drawn from one sample of a study of T cell responses to AZD1222 COVID-19 vaccine. Assay: immunoSEQ multiplex PCR; the TCRdb copy retains only in-frame clones and omits some. The table lists 70,000 to 90,000 clones, about 82% of them singletons, with roughly 8.7% in the top ten. The sequencing here drew on peripheral blood, taken on day 0 of AZD1222 vaccination. The receptor source for this set is an adult in good health. Each CDR3 is given with its conserved first and last residue. The D gene is left open where the match is weak. Size tells how often a clone was seen (once, few, many) or the class of an expanded clone, and some rows leave it out.

clone_size: -; d_call: -; v_call: TRBV9; j_call: TRBJ1-4; cdr3_aa: CASSSLERETTNEKLFF; cdr3_nt: TGTGCCAGCAGCTCCCTGGAAAGGGAAACAACTAATGAAAAACTGTTTTTT
clone_size: -; d_call: -; v_call: TRBV6-5; j_call: TRBJ2-1; cdr3_aa: CASSYRGREHEQFF; cdr3_nt: TGTGCCAGCAGTTACCGAGGCAGGGAGCATGAGCAGTTCTTC
clone_size: -; d_call: -; v_call: TRBV3-1/TRBV3-2; j_call: TRBJ2-3; cdr3_aa: CASSPSRDSGTDTQYF; cdr3_nt: TGTGCCAGCAGCCCTTCCCGGGACTCAGGCACAGATACGCAGTATTTT
clone_size: -; d_call: -; v_call: TRBV4-3; j_call: TRBJ2-6; cdr3_aa: CASSQDPRGTSGANVLTF; cdr3_nt: TGCGCCAGCAGCCAAGATCCCCGGGGAACCTCTGGGGCCAACGTCCTGACTTTC
clone_size: -; d_call: -; v_call: TRBV7-2; j_call: TRBJ2-5; cdr3_aa: CASSFQSAQETQYF; cdr3_nt: TGTGCCAGCAGCTTCCAGTCGGCCCAAGAGACCCAGTACTTC
clone_size: -; d_call: -; v_call: TRBV6-2/TRBV6-3; j_call: TRBJ2-6; cdr3_aa: CASSYSRFESGANVLTF; cdr3_nt: TGTGCCAGCAGTTACTCGAGGTTTGAGTCTGGGGCCAACGTCCTGACTTTC
clone_size: -; d_call: -; v_call: TRBV28; j_call: TRBJ1-2; cdr3_aa: CASRPSRGGLGYGYTF; cdr3_nt: TGTGCCAGCAGGCCCTCCCGTGGAGGTCTGGGCTATGGCTACACCTTC
clone_size: -; d_call: -; v_call: TRBV4-2; j_call: TRBJ1-5; cdr3_aa: CASSQSRGRRDQPQHF; cdr3_nt: TGTGCCAGCAGCCAATCCAGGGGAAGGAGGGATCAGCCCCAGCATTTT
clone_size: -; d_call: -; v_call: TRBV9; j_call: TRBJ2-3; cdr3_aa: CASSSYSSADTQYF; cdr3_nt: TGTGCCAGCAGCTCCTACAGCTCAGCCGATACGCAGTATTTT
clone_size: -; d_call: -; v_call: TRBV27; j_call: TRBJ2-3; cdr3_aa: CASNRQVNTDTQYF; cdr3_nt: TGTGCCAGCAATAGACAGGTGAACACAGATACGCAGTATTTT
clone_size: -; d_call: -; v_call: TRBV6-1; j_call: TRBJ2-5; cdr3_aa: CASSELKWQETQYF; cdr3_nt: TGTGCCAGCAGTGAACTGAAATGGCAAGAGACCCAGTACTTC
clone_size: -; d_call: -; v_call: TRBV6-5; j_call: TRBJ1-3; cdr3_aa: CASSQTGLSGNTIYF; cdr3_nt: TGTGCCAGCAGCCAAACAGGGCTCTCTGGAAACACCATATATTTT
clone_size: -; d_call: -; v_call: TRBV20-1; j_call: TRBJ2-3; cdr3_aa: CSAGRADTQYF; cdr3_nt: TGCAGTGCTGGTCGGGCGGATACGCAGTATTTT
clone_size: -; d_call: -; v_call: TRBV10-2; j_call: TRBJ2-7; cdr3_aa: CASRARGLGEQYF; cdr3_nt: TGCGCCAGCAGGGCGAGGGGTTTAGGCGAGCAGTACTTC
clone_size: -; d_call: -; v_call: TRBV19; j_call: TRBJ1-5; cdr3_aa: CASSITGFASYQPQHF; cdr3_nt: TGTGCCAGTAGTATTACAGGGTTTGCTAGCTATCAGCCCCAGCATTTT
clone_size: once; d_call: TRBD2; v_call: TRBV4-2; j_call: TRBJ2-1; cdr3_aa: CASSPLFNWAGGKNEQFF; cdr3_nt: TGTGCCAGCAGCCCGTTGTTTAACTGGGCGGGAGGTAAAAATGAGCAGTTCTTC
clone_size: -; d_call: TRBD2; v_call: TRBV6-4; j_call: TRBJ2-3; cdr3_aa: CASSATTSGSGQDTQYF; cdr3_nt: TGTGCCAGCAGTGCGACGACTAGCGGGAGCGGCCAGGATACGCAGTATTTT
clone_size: -; d_call: -; v_call: TRBV16; j_call: TRBJ2-7; cdr3_aa: CASSQRQSSSYEQYF; cdr3_nt: TGTGCCAGCAGCCAAAGGCAGAGTAGCTCCTACGAGCAGTACTTC
clone_size: -; d_call: -; v_call: TRBV7-2; j_call: TRBJ1-1; cdr3_aa: CASSLGGSPEAFF; cdr3_nt: TGTGCCAGCAGCTTAGGAGGGTCCCCTGAAGCTTTCTTT
clone_size: -; d_call: TRBD1; v_call: TRBV11-3; j_call: TRBJ2-7; cdr3_aa: CASSEGQGALLKYF; cdr3_nt: TGTGCCAGCAGCGAAGGACAGGGGGCTTTATTAAAGTACTTC
clone_size: -; d_call: -; v_call: TRBV2; j_call: TRBJ2-7; cdr3_aa: CASSATVFEQYF; cdr3_nt: TGTGCCAGCAGCGCGACAGTATTCGAGCAGTACTTC
clone_size: -; d_call: -; v_call: TRBV7-2; j_call: TRBJ2-1; cdr3_aa: CASSLGYNEQFF; cdr3_nt: TGTGCCAGCAGCTTGGGTTACAATGAGCAGTTCTTC
clone_size: -; d_call: TRBD2; v_call: TRBV20-1; j_call: TRBJ2-7; cdr3_aa: CSASMAGGAYEQYF; cdr3_nt: TGCAGTGCTAGTATGGCGGGAGGGGCTTACGAGCAGTACTTC
clone_size: few; d_call: TRBD2; v_call: TRBV28; j_call: TRBJ2-1; cdr3_aa: CASSLASGGNEQFF; cdr3_nt: TGTGCCAGCAGTTTGGCTAGCGGGGGTAATGAGCAGTTCTTC
clone_size: -; d_call: -; v_call: TRBV21-1; j_call: TRBJ1-5; cdr3_aa: CASSTRRQPQHF; cdr3_nt: TGTGCCAGCAGCACACGTCGTCAGCCCCAGCATTTT
clone_size: -; d_call: -; v_call: TRBV28; j_call: TRBJ2-7; cdr3_aa: CASSFFGDSYEQYF; cdr3_nt: TGTGCCAGCAGTTTTTTTGGTGACTCCTACGAGCAGTACTTC
clone_size: -; d_call: -; v_call: TRBV12-3/TRBV12-4; j_call: TRBJ2-2; cdr3_aa: CASSLKDGGELFF; cdr3_nt: TGTGCCAGCAGTTTGAAGGATGGCGGGGAGCTGTTTTTT
clone_size: once; d_call: TRBD1; v_call: TRBV7-2; j_call: TRBJ2-7; cdr3_aa: CASSLVRQGEQYF; cdr3_nt: TGTGCCAGCAGCTTAGTGAGACAGGGGGAGCAGTACTTC
clone_size: -; d_call: -; v_call: TRBV9; j_call: TRBJ1-4; cdr3_aa: CASSNDGDGDEKLFF; cdr3_nt: TGTGCCAGCAGCAATGATGGGGACGGGGATGAAAAACTGTTTTTT
clone_size: -; d_call: -; v_call: TRBV2; j_call: TRBJ2-7; cdr3_aa: CASSTEGGGVEQYF; cdr3_nt: TGTGCCAGCAGCACAGAGGGTGGGGGAGTGGAGCAGTACTTC
clone_size: -; d_call: -; v_call: TRBV4-1; j_call: TRBJ1-6; cdr3_aa: CASSSGQSLNSPLHF; cdr3_nt: TGCGCCAGCAGCTCCGGACAGAGCCTTAATTCACCCCTCCACTTT
clone_size: -; d_call: TRBD2; v_call: TRBV7-2; j_call: TRBJ2-1; cdr3_aa: CASSSLVGRRTSYNEQFF; cdr3_nt: TGTGCCAGCAGCTCCCTGGTCGGGAGGAGAACCTCCTACAATGAGCAGTTCTTC
clone_size: -; d_call: -; v_call: TRBV11-2; j_call: TRBJ1-1; cdr3_aa: CASSYGFGDTEAFF; cdr3_nt: TGTGCCAGCAGCTACGGTTTTGGGGACACTGAAGCTTTCTTT
clone_size: -; d_call: TRBD1; v_call: TRBV7-3; j_call: TRBJ1-2; cdr3_aa: CASSLNTGGAYGYTF; cdr3_nt: TGTGCCAGCAGCTTAAATACAGGGGGCGCCTATGGCTACACCTTC
clone_size: -; d_call: TRBD1; v_call: TRBV6-5; j_call: TRBJ2-2; cdr3_aa: CASSSPGQGVRELFF; cdr3_nt: TGTGCCAGCAGTTCGCCGGGACAGGGGGTCCGGGAGCTGTTTTTT
clone_size: medium-sized; d_call: -; v_call: TRBV5-1; j_call: TRBJ2-3; cdr3_aa: CASSLKGGDTQYF; cdr3_nt: TGCGCCAGCAGCTTGAAGGGAGGAGATACGCAGTATTTT
clone_size: -; d_call: TRBD2; v_call: TRBV18; j_call: TRBJ2-3; cdr3_aa: CASSLNLAGGGTDTQYF; cdr3_nt: TGTGCCAGCTCACTTAACCTAGCGGGGGGCGGCACAGATACGCAGTATTTT
clone_size: few; d_call: -; v_call: TRBV30; j_call: TRBJ2-2; cdr3_aa: CAWRGLTGFANTGELFF; cdr3_nt: TGTGCCTGGAGGGGCCTTACAGGGTTTGCGAACACCGGGGAGCTGTTTTTT
clone_size: few; d_call: -; v_call: TRBV29-1; j_call: TRBJ1-4; cdr3_aa: CSARVPNEKLFF; cdr3_nt: TGCAGCGCCCGAGTACCTAATGAAAAACTGTTTTTT
clone_size: -; d_call: TRBD2; v_call: TRBV5-1; j_call: TRBJ2-1; cdr3_aa: CASSLAASGGYNEQFF; cdr3_nt: TGCGCCAGCAGCTTGGCCGCTAGCGGGGGATACAATGAGCAGTTCTTC
clone_size: once; d_call: TRBD2; v_call: TRBV5-1; j_call: TRBJ2-1; cdr3_aa: CASSLMGTSGGLLFF; cdr3_nt: TGCGCCAGCAGCTTAATGGGGACTAGCGGGGGGTTGCTGTTCTTC
clone_size: -; d_call: -; v_call: TRBV11-2; j_call: TRBJ2-4; cdr3_aa: CASSLVQGKNIQYF; cdr3_nt: TGTGCCAGCAGCTTAGTTCAGGGCAAAAACATTCAGTACTTC
clone_size: -; d_call: -; v_call: TRBV3-1/TRBV3-2; j_call: TRBJ1-1; cdr3_aa: CASSQDSFWNTEAFF; cdr3_nt: TGTGCCAGCAGCCAAGATAGTTTCTGGAACACTGAAGCTTTCTTT
clone_size: -; d_call: -; v_call: TRBV14; j_call: TRBJ1-6; cdr3_aa: CASSYRALSYNSPLHF; cdr3_nt: TGTGCCAGCAGCTATAGAGCCCTCTCCTATAATTCACCCCTCCACTTT